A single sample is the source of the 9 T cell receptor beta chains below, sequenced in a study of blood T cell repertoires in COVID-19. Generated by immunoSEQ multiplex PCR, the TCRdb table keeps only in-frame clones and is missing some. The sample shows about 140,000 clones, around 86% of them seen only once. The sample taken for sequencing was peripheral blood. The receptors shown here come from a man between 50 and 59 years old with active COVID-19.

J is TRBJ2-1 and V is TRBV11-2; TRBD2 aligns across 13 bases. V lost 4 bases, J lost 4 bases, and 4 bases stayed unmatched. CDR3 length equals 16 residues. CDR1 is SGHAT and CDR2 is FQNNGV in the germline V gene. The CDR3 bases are TGTGCCAGCAGCTCAGGGACTAGCGGGGCTTACAATGAGCAGTTCTTC. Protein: CASSSGTSGAYNEQFF.

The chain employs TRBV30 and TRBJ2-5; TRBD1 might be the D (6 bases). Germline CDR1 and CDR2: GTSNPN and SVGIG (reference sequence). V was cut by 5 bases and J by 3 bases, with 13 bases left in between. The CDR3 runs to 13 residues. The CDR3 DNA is TGTGCCTGGGGTGGACAGTTGAAAGAGACCCAGTACTTC. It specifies CAWGGQLKETQYF.

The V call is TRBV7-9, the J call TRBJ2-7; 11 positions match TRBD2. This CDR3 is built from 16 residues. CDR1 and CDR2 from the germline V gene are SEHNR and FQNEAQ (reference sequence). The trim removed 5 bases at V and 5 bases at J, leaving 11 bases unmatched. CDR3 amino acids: CASSEGPSGGTHEQYF. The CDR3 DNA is TGTGCCAGCAGCGAAGGACCTAGCGGGGGGACCCACGAGCAGTACTTC.

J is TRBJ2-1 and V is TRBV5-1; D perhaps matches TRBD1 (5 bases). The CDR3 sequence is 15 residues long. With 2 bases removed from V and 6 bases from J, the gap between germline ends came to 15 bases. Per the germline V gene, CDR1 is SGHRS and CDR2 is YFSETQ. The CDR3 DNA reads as TGCGCCAGCAGCTTTTGGGGCGACGCCGGCAATGAGCAGTTCTTC. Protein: CASSFWGDAGNEQFF. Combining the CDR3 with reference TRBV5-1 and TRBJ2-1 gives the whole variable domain KAGVTQTPRYLIKTRGQQVTLSCSPISGHRSVSWYQQTPGQGLQFLFEYFSETQRNKGNFPGRFSGRQFSNSRSEMNVSTLELGDSALYLCASSFWGDAGNEQFFGPGTRLTVL.

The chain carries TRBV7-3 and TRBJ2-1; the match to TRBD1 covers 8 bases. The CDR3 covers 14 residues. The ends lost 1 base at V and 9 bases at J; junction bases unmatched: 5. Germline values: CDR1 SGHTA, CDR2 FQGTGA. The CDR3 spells CASSLKGRGREQFF. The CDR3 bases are TGTGCCAGCAGCTTAAAGGGCAGGGGGCGTGAGCAGTTCTTC.

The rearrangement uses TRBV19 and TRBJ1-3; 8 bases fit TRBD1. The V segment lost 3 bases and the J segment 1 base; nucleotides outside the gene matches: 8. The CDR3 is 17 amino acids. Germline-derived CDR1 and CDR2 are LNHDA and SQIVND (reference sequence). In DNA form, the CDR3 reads TGTGCCAGTAGTATGGACCCAGGGGGCGCGTCTGGAAACACCATATATTTT. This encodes CASSMDPGGASGNTIYF.

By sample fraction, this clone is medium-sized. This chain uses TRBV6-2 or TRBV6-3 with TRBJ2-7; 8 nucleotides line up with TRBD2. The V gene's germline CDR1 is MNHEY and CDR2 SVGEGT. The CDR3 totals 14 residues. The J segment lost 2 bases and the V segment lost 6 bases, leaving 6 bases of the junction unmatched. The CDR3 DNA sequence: TGTGCCAGCAGCCTACGGCGGGGGGCCTACGAGCAGTACTTC. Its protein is CASSLRRGAYEQYF.

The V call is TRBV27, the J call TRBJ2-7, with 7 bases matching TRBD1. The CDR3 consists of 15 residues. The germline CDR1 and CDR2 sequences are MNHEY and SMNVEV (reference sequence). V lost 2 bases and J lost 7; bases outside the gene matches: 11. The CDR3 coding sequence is TGTGCCAGCAGTTTACTCTACAGGGGCTACAGGGAGCAGTACTTC. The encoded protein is CASSLLYRGYREQYF.

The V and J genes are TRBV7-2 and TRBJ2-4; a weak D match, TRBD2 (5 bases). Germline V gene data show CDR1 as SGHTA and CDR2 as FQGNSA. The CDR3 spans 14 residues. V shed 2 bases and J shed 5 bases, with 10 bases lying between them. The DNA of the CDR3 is TGTGCCAGCAGCTTAAGAGGGTTAGAAAACATTCAGTACTTC. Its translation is CASSLRGLENIQYF. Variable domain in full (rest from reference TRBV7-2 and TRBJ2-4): GAGVSQSPSNKVTEKGKDVELRCDPISGHTALYWYRQSLGQGLEFLIYFQGNSAPDKSGLPSDRFSAERTGGSVSTLTIQRTQQEDSAVYLCASSLRGLENIQYFGAGTRLSVL.